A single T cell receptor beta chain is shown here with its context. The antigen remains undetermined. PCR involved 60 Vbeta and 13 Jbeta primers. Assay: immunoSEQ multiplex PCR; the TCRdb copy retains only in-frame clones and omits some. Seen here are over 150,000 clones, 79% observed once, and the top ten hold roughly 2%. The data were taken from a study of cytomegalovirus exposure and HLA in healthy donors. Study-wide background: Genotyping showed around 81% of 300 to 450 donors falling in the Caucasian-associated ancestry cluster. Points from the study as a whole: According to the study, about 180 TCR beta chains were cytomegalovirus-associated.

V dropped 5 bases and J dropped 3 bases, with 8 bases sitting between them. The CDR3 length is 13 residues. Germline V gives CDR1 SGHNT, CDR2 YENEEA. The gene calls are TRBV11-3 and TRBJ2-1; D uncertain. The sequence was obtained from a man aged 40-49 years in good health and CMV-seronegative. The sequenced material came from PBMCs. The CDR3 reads CASSADIYNEQFF. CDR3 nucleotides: TGTGCCAGCAGCGCCGACATCTACAATGAGCAGTTCTTC.